Below, 24 T cell receptor beta chains from the same sample are listed, as sequenced in a study of cytotoxic CD8 clonotypes in ibrutinib-treated CLL. Sequenced by immunoSEQ multiplex PCR; TCRdb stores in-frame clones only, minus some. The sample consists of approximately 130,000 clones, approximately 81% of them appearing once. Source: PBMCs, taken after 24 months of ibrutinib treatment. Every receptor here comes from a human donor with chronic lymphocytic leukemia.

This clone was seen only a few times. The chain links TRBV19 to TRBJ1-6; D uncertain. V was trimmed by 3 bases and J by 8 bases, leaving 17 bases between them. The germline V gene encodes CDR1 LNHDA and CDR2 SQIVND (reference sequence). The CDR3 runs 16 residues. DNA for the CDR3: TGTGCCAGTAGTATCTCCGGGAGGGTTCACGATTCACCCCTCCACTTT. Translation gives CASSISGRVHDSPLHF.

V usage is TRBV11-2 and J usage is TRBJ1-5; D remains unclear. The CDR3 runs to 17 residues. Germline V gene data show CDR1 as SGHAT and CDR2 as FQNNGV. Trimming stripped 1 base from V and 1 base from J, with 14 bases between. CDR3 sequence reads: CASSLVLGSASNQPQHF. CDR3 coding DNA: TGTGCCAGCAGCTTAGTCCTGGGCAGCGCGAGCAATCAGCCCCAGCATTTT.

The rearrangement links TRBV12-5 to TRBJ2-1; 9 bases are a match to TRBD1. The CDR3 is 15 residues long. The V and J ends lost 7 bases and 12 bases, in that order; junction bases with no gene match: 16. Germline assignment: CDR1 LGHNT and CDR2 FRNRAP. For the CDR3, the DNA is TGTGCTAGTGCCATGGGACAGGGAAGGATTACTTGGCAGTTCTTC. It is translated as CASAMGQGRITWQFF.

Comment on this clone: In the same sample, other DNA sequences code for this CDR3. The rearrangement links TRBV9 to TRBJ1-5; unclear D gene. Germline CDR1 is SGDLS and CDR2 is YYNGEE. V was shortened by 0 bases and J by 0 bases, with 7 bases between the two germline ends. This CDR3 is 15 amino acids long. The CDR3 sequence is CASSVDGDSNQPQHF. DNA of the CDR3: TGTGCCAGCAGCGTAGACGGAGATAGCAATCAGCCCCAGCATTTT.

For this clone: Other DNA sequences in this specimen translate into the identical CDR3. V and J are TRBV7-2 and TRBJ2-5; 14 nucleotides align to TRBD2. The CDR3 has 16 residues. Germline V gene data show CDR1 as SGHTA and CDR2 as FQGNSA. V lost 5 bases to trimming and J lost 2 bases; unmatched junction nucleotides: 4. Here the CDR3 reads CASSLGTSGGQETQYF. The CDR3 bases are TGTGCCAGCAGCCTCGGGACTAGCGGGGGTCAAGAGACCCAGTACTTC.

This chain connects TRBV7-2 to TRBJ1-5, with a weak D call TRBD1 (5 bases). The V gene's germline CDR1 is SGHTA and CDR2 FQGNSA. The CDR3 has 16 residues. V was shortened by 3 bases and J by 3 bases, with 15 bases between the two germline ends. The DNA for the CDR3 is TGTGCCAGCAGCTTGCGCAGAGACAGCACCAATCAGCCCCAGCATTTT. It codes for CASSLRRDSTNQPQHF.

CDR3 in DNA: TGCGCCAGCAGCTTGGAGAGGGGGGCAACTGAAGCTTTCTTT. It specifies CASSLERGATEAFF. The V call is TRBV5-1, the J call TRBJ1-1, with D maybe TRBD1 (6 bases). Per germline, CDR1 SGHRS and CDR2 YFSETQ. V gave up 0 bases and J gave up 5 bases, with 11 bases separating them. The CDR3 length is 14 residues.

This clone was seen more than once but under ten times. The chain recombines TRBV2 with TRBJ1-6, with D possibly being TRBD1 (5 bases). Per the germline V gene, CDR1 is SNHLY and CDR2 is FYNNEI. The CDR3 consists of 14 residues. V was shortened by 3 bases and J by 6 bases, with 9 bases between the two germline ends. CDR3 loop: CASSDWGGNSPLHF. The CDR3 nucleotides are TGTGCCAGCAGTGATTGGGGGGGTAATTCACCCCTCCACTTT.

This clone was observed a few times. The chain employs TRBV18 and TRBJ1-6; tentatively, D is TRBD1 (5 bases). The CDR3 length is 15 residues. V lost 3 bases and J lost 7, with 13 bases in between. The germline gives CDR1 KGHSH, CDR2 LQKENI. The CDR3 sequence is CASSPPAGLNSPLHF. The CDR3 nucleotides read TGTGCCAGCTCACCCCCGGCAGGGCTAAATTCACCCCTCCACTTT. Using reference TRBV18 and TRBJ1-6 for the parts outside the CDR3, the full variable domain is NAGVMQNPRHLVRRRGQEARLRCSPMKGHSHVYWYRQLPEEGLKFMVYLQKENIIDESGMPKERFSAEFPKEGPSILRIQQVVRGDSAAYFCASSPPAGLNSPLHFGNGTRLTVT.

J is TRBJ1-1 and V is TRBV30; D is unresolved. Germline loops: CDR1 GTSNPN, CDR2 SVGIG (reference sequence). The V gene lost 4 bases and the J gene lost 0 bases, with 3 bases spanning the gap. There are 11 residues in the CDR3. CDR3 residues: CAWNLNTEAFF. The CDR3 DNA reads TGTGCCTGGAATTTGAACACTGAAGCTTTCTTT.

V is TRBV28 and J is TRBJ2-1, with TRBD2 matching over 8 bases. Unmatched junction bases numbered 7, after V lost 6 bases and J lost 0 bases. The germline CDR1 and CDR2 sequences are MDHEN and SYDVKM. The CDR3 length is 16 residues. The chain's CDR3 is CASSLRGGSSYNEQFF. The CDR3 DNA is TGTGCCAGCAGCCTTCGGGGGGGCAGCTCCTACAATGAGCAGTTCTTC.

The chain combines TRBV5-1 with TRBJ2-1, with TRBD2 identical over 9 bases. J was trimmed by 5 bases and V by 4 bases; bases with no gene match: 7. This CDR3 is 15 amino acids long. Germline lookup yields CDR1 SGHRS and CDR2 YFSETQ. The CDR3 DNA reads as TGCGCCAGCAGCCGAGCCGGGACTAGCAACAATGAGCAGTTCTTC. This encodes CASSRAGTSNNEQFF.

The chain recombines TRBV12-5 with TRBJ1-6; D is undetermined. The CDR3 has 16 amino acids. The germline V and J ends were trimmed by 2 bases and 0 bases, with 8 bases remaining between them. Germline lookup yields CDR1 LGHNT and CDR2 FRNRAP. The chain's CDR3 is CASGLMHSSYNSPLHF. DNA for the CDR3: TGTGCTAGTGGTTTGATGCATAGCTCCTATAATTCACCCCTCCACTTT.

The chain carries TRBV28 and TRBJ2-3, with D hard to call. In germline, CDR1 is MDHEN, CDR2 SYDVKM. Trimming took off 5 bases at V and 7 bases at J, with 13 bases between the two ends. The CDR3 runs to 13 residues. The CDR3 loop reads CASSPSARHTQYF. The CDR3, as DNA: TGTGCCAGCAGTCCCTCGGCCCGACATACGCAGTATTTT.

The chain couples TRBV30 to TRBJ1-1, with D possibly being TRBD1 (6 bases). The germline V gene encodes CDR1 GTSNPN and CDR2 SVGIG (reference sequence). This CDR3 is built from 13 residues. V lost 4 bases and J 1 base, leaving 10 bases between the germline ends. The CDR3 reads CAWNWGANTEAFF. CDR3 sequence (DNA): TGTGCCTGGAATTGGGGGGCGAACACTGAAGCTTTCTTT.

The chain carries TRBV7-2 and TRBJ2-2; a weak D match, TRBD2 (5 bases). Trimming shortened V by 5 bases and J by 6 bases, and 22 bases separated the two germline ends. CDR1 is SGHTA, CDR2 FQGNSA, per germline. CDR3 length: 17 amino acids. The CDR3 is CASSGPGTPIPAGELFF. In DNA form, the CDR3 reads TGTGCCAGCAGCGGCCCGGGAACTCCCATACCAGCCGGGGAGCTGTTTTTT.

The chain combines TRBV20-1 with TRBJ2-7; D call uncertain. The CDR3 has 11 residues. CDR1 is DFQATT, CDR2 SNEGSKA, per germline (reference sequence). Deletions cut 1 base from V and 4 bases from J, with 5 bases between. In DNA form, the CDR3 reads TGCAGTGCTAGAGTTTTATACGAGCAGTACTTC. Translating it yields CSARVLYEQYF.

The chain combines TRBV4-1 with TRBJ1-3, with 9 bases fitting TRBD1. Trimming at V came to 5 bases and at J to 0 bases, leaving 5 bases not matched to a gene. The CDR3 covers 16 residues. Germline values: CDR1 MGHRA, CDR2 YSYEKL. This chain's CDR3 is CASSGTGITSGNTIYF. DNA for the CDR3: TGCGCCAGCAGCGGGACAGGGATAACCTCTGGAAACACCATATATTTT.

As regards this clone: It differs at one base from a far larger clone, so likely a read error. Other DNA variants within this sample encode the same CDR3. The rearrangement uses TRBV5-4 and TRBJ2-7; D is ambiguous. The CDR3 length is 13 residues. V lost 5 bases and J 4 bases, leaving 13 bases between the germline ends. Germline V gene data show CDR1 as SGHNT and CDR2 as YYREEE (reference sequence). Written as DNA, the CDR3 is TGTGCCAGCAGGAGCGACCCGTGGTACGAGCAGTACTTC. Protein sequence: CASRSDPWYEQYF.

The V and J genes are TRBV7-8 and TRBJ2-7; D gene uncertain. V shed 0 bases and J shed 5 bases, with 5 bases lying between them. Germline V gene sequence: CDR1 SGHVS, CDR2 FQNEAQ. The CDR3 runs 12 residues. The chain's CDR3 is CASSLALHEQYF. The CDR3 nucleotides read TGTGCCAGCAGCTTAGCGCTCCACGAGCAGTACTTC.

The chain uses TRBV10-1 and TRBJ2-2; D assignment may be TRBD1 or TRBD2 (5 bases each). V shed 0 bases and J shed 4 bases, with 9 bases lying between them. Germline V gene sequence: CDR1 WNHNN, CDR2 SYGVQD (reference sequence). The CDR3 runs 15 residues. The CDR3 reads CASSESPGTTGELFF. The CDR3 coding sequence is TGCGCCAGCAGTGAGTCGCCAGGGACCACCGGGGAGCTGTTTTTT.

As to this clone: A read error may produce the germline difference seen at one junction end. The chain carries TRBV10-2 and TRBJ2-5; the match to TRBD2 covers 13 bases. Per germline, CDR1 WSHSY and CDR2 SAAADI. The CDR3 sequence is 11 residues long. The CDR3 here is CTSGGEETQYF. In nucleotides, the CDR3 is TGTACTAGCGGGGGGGAAGAGACCCAGTACTTC.

The V call is TRBV6-1, the J call TRBJ2-2, with 12 bases lining up with TRBD2. Germline-derived CDR1 and CDR2 are MNHNS and SASEGT. CDR3 length: 15 residues. V lost 6 bases, J lost 6 bases, and 5 bases stayed unmatched. This chain's CDR3 is CASSLTSGGPGELFF. The DNA for the CDR3 is TGTGCCAGCAGCCTGACTAGCGGGGGCCCCGGGGAGCTGTTTTTT.

The chain joins TRBV5-8 to TRBJ2-5; D might be TRBD2 (6 bases). Per germline, CDR1 SGHTS and CDR2 YDEGEE. There are 14 residues in the CDR3. V was cut by 0 bases and J by 0 bases, with 6 bases left in between. The CDR3 protein is CASSLGLDQETQYF. The CDR3 DNA sequence: TGTGCCAGCAGCTTGGGACTAGACCAAGAGACCCAGTACTTC.